These 30 T cell receptor beta chains were all obtained from the same sample, sequenced in a study of CXCR3 chemokines and chemotherapy response in bladder cancer. TCRdb re-called the PCR reads through MiXCR, storing one row per CDR3 protein. Of about 8,900 distinct CDR3 sequences in the sample, about 21% are singletons; the top ten hold 7.5% to 10%. The sample was taken from a patient whose treatment included neoadjuvant chemotherapy. These receptors were obtained from a human donor with bladder cancer that did not respond to neoadjuvant chemotherapy.

This clonotype showed up many times. This sequence joins TRBV6-5 and TRBJ2-6; no clear D gene. Germline loops: CDR1 MNHEY, CDR2 SVGAGI. CDR3 length equals 14 residues. The V end lost 4 bases, the J end lost 3 bases, and 7 bases lay between the germline ends. CDR3 protein: CASSWSVGANVLTF. The DNA for the CDR3 is TGTGCCAGCAGTTGGAGCGTTGGGGCCAACGTCCTGACTTTC.

This clonotype was counted many times. The chain links TRBV7-9 to TRBJ2-5, with D perhaps matching TRBD2 (7 bases). The V gene lost 5 bases and the J gene lost 1 base, with 23 bases spanning the gap. This CDR3 region has 18 residues. The germline V gene encodes CDR1 SEHNR and CDR2 FQNEAQ (reference sequence). CDR3 sequence reads: CASSSKSLGGRTQETQYF. DNA for the CDR3: TGTGCCAGCAGCAGCAAATCGTTGGGGGGGCGGACCCAAGAGACCCAGTACTTC.

This clonotype was recorded at least ten times. The V call is TRBV9, the J call TRBJ2-7; D is uncertain. Germline V lookup: CDR1 SGDLS, CDR2 YYNGEE. The CDR3 length is 14 residues. V was cut by 0 bases and J by 6 bases, with 13 bases left in between. In nucleotides, the CDR3 is TGTGCCAGCAGCGTAGACCAGCTTCTCGGCGAGCAGTACTTC. Encoded protein: CASSVDQLLGEQYF.

In this sample, this clonotype is medium-sized. The V gene is TRBV12-3 or TRBV12-4, the J gene TRBJ1-2, with D hard to call. The ends were cut back, 1 base at V and 4 bases at J, with 13 bases in the middle. This CDR3 has 15 residues. CDR3 residues: CASSLDDPGGYGYTF. The CDR3 nucleotides are TGTGCCAGCAGTTTAGATGACCCGGGAGGCTATGGCTACACCTTC.

This clonotype occurred a few times. A far larger clone is one base from this, pointing to a likely read error. This chain uses TRBV6-5 with TRBJ2-1; D remains unclear. The CDR3 is 14 amino acids. The germline V gene has CDR1 MNHEY and CDR2 SVGAGI. V was clipped by 0 bases and J by 0 bases, with 3 bases between them. In DNA, the CDR3 is TGTGCCAGCAGTTACTCGAGCTCCTACAATGAGCAGTTCTTC. It encodes CASSYSSSYNEQFF.

This clonotype is medium-sized within its sample. The chain employs TRBV7-2 and TRBJ2-7; TRBD2 agrees at 11 bases. The CDR3 has 17 residues. Germline V lookup: CDR1 SGHTA, CDR2 FQGNSA. V dropped 7 bases and J dropped 7; count of bases not matched to a gene: 18. The CDR3 DNA reads TGTGCCAGCACCAATTATGACCCTAGCGGGGGGCCGGGGGAGCAGTACTTC. Its protein product is CASTNYDPSGGPGEQYF.

A note on this clonotype: A far larger clone lies a single base away; this is likely a read error. The chain has TRBV12-3 or TRBV12-4 and TRBJ2-1, with 7 nucleotides matching TRBD2. The CDR3 is made up of 15 amino acids. V lost 2 bases, J lost 10 bases, and 11 bases stayed unmatched. The DNA of the CDR3 is TGTGCCAGCAGTTTAAGTCATCTAGCGGTCTACGAGCAGTTCTTC. Protein product: CASSLSHLAVYEQFF.

This clonotype was detected many times. The genes are TRBV27 and TRBJ2-1; D not resolved. Deletions cut 7 bases from V and 4 bases from J, with 5 bases between. This CDR3 is built from 11 residues. Germline V gene lookup returns CDR1 MNHEY and CDR2 SMNVEV (reference sequence). The CDR3 region has the DNA TGTGCCAGCATGGATTACAATGAGCAGTTCTTC. Residues: CASMDYNEQFF.

Regarding this clonotype: A read error likely explains this, since a far larger clone differs by one base. This chain links TRBV6-2 or TRBV6-3 with TRBJ2-3; D is perhaps TRBD2 (5 bases). CDR3 length equals 13 residues. The germline V gene has CDR1 MNHEY and CDR2 SVGEGT. CDR3 amino acids: CTSSLRGTDTQYF. The CDR3 DNA sequence: TGTACCAGCAGCTTGCGGGGCACAGATACGCAGTATTTT.

Judged by abundance, this clonotype is medium-sized (0.01 to 0.1%). V and J are TRBV12-3 or TRBV12-4 and TRBJ1-1; 7 bases agree with TRBD1. V was clipped by 6 bases and J by 5 bases; unmatched bases: 9. The length of the CDR3 is 14 residues. CDR3 sequence reads: CASRPRGQGTEAFF. DNA of the CDR3: TGTGCCAGCAGGCCTAGGGGGCAGGGGACTGAAGCTTTCTTT.

This clonotype was seen just once. Here the CDR3 DNA reads TGTGCCAGCAGCCACTGGGGACAGGGATACACCTTC. It is translated as CASSHWGQGYTF. The rearrangement links TRBV7-9 to TRBJ1-2; TRBD1 aligns across 9 bases. The CDR3 contains 12 residues. Germline CDR1 is SEHNR and CDR2 is FQNEAQ (reference sequence). V was pared by 5 bases and J by 11 bases, with 6 bases of the junction left unmatched.

This clonotype was recorded at least ten times. This sequence joins TRBV18 and TRBJ2-7; TRBD1 might be the D (5 bases). Trimming shortened V by 3 bases and J by 6 bases, and 12 bases separated the two germline ends. The CDR3 sequence is 13 residues long. CDR1 is KGHSH and CDR2 is LQKENI in the germline V gene. In DNA form, the CDR3 reads TGTGCCAGCTCACCTCTCGAAAGGGGCGAGCAGTACTTC. Its translation is CASSPLERGEQYF.

This clonotype is medium-sized by share. The J gene is TRBJ2-7, the V gene TRBV7-2; D remains unclear. The germline gives CDR1 SGHTA, CDR2 FQGNSA. V gave up 5 bases and J gave up 3 bases, with 11 bases separating them. The length of the CDR3 is 13 residues. The CDR3 DNA is TGTGCCAGCAGCCAACAGACAAACTACGAGCAGTACTTC. It encodes CASSQQTNYEQYF.

At least ten counts were recorded for this clonotype. The CDR3 DNA sequence: TGTGCCAGCAGTTTAGGCGGGGGCGAGGAGCAGTTCTTC. It translates to CASSLGGGEEQFF. The chain is built from TRBV12-3 or TRBV12-4 and TRBJ2-1, with D possibly TRBD2 on 7 matching bases. V was shortened by 1 base and J by 10 bases, with 11 bases between the two germline ends. The CDR3 is 13 amino acids.

This clonotype was found many times. The rearrangement links TRBV12-3 or TRBV12-4 to TRBJ1-1, with 12 positions matching TRBD1. V was pared by 5 bases and J by 5 bases, with 9 bases of the junction left unmatched. CDR3 length: 16 amino acids. The CDR3 spells CASSPGQGAPRTEAFF. The CDR3 bases are TGTGCCAGCAGTCCGGGACAGGGGGCCCCGCGGACTGAAGCTTTCTTT.

There are many counts of this clonotype. This chain links TRBV11-2 with TRBJ2-5; unclear D gene. V shed 5 bases and J shed 2 bases, with 9 bases lying between them. Germline V lookup: CDR1 SGHAT, CDR2 FQNNGV. The CDR3 has 13 amino acids. The DNA of the CDR3 is TGTGCCAGCAGCCTAAACCTACAAGAGACCCAGTACTTC. Translation: CASSLNLQETQYF.

By share, this clonotype ranks as medium-sized. This rearrangement joins TRBV6-2 or TRBV6-3 to TRBJ1-5; D gene uncertain. Deletions cut 5 bases from V and 3 bases from J, with 11 bases between. Germline CDR1 is MNHEY and CDR2 is SVGEGT. The CDR3 is 14 residues long. DNA of the CDR3: TGTGCCAGCAGTGCCCTTCAGATCAATCAGCCCCAGCATTTT. Amino acids: CASSALQINQPQHF.

This clonotype is judged medium-sized (0.01 to 0.1%). This sequence joins TRBV6-6 and TRBJ2-3, with D hard to call. Germline loops: CDR1 MNHNY, CDR2 SVGAGI (reference sequence). The CDR3 sequence is 13 residues long. V was shortened by 2 bases and J by 4 bases, with 7 bases between the two germline ends. In DNA, the CDR3 is TGTGCCAGCAGTTACCGCGCCCCAGATACGCAGTATTTT. Translating it yields CASSYRAPDTQYF.

Comments on this clonotype: This sequence is one base from a far larger clone and is likely a read error. The genes are TRBV10-3 and TRBJ1-2; TRBD1 is a possible D gene (6 bases). Germline V gives CDR1 ENHRY, CDR2 SYGVKD. The CDR3 extends over 15 amino acids. For the CDR3, the DNA is TGTGTCAGCAGCTTAGGGCAGGGGATGTACTATGGCTACACCTTC. The encoded protein is CVSSLGQGMYYGYTF.

This clonotype counts as medium-sized. The chain is built from TRBV7-2 and TRBJ2-5, with D tentatively TRBD1 (5 bases). The V end lost 4 bases, the J end lost 4 bases, and 16 bases lay between the germline ends. This CDR3 comprises 15 residues. CDR1 is SGHTA and CDR2 is FQGNSA in the germline V gene. CDR3 loop: CASSSPQTQGETQYF. CDR3 nucleotide sequence: TGTGCCAGCAGCTCCCCCCAGACCCAGGGAGAGACCCAGTACTTC.

Sample share makes this clonotype medium-sized (0.01 to 0.1%). V and J are TRBV6-1 and TRBJ2-7; TRBD2 matches 9 bases. Germline assignment: CDR1 MNHNS and CDR2 SASEGT. Trimming at V came to 7 bases and at J to 0 bases, leaving 10 bases not matched to a gene. This CDR3 is built from 16 residues. In DNA form, the CDR3 reads TGTGCCAGCATTAGGCTAGCGGGGCCAAACTCCTACGAGCAGTACTTC. Amino acid sequence: CASIRLAGPNSYEQYF.

This clonotype showed up just once. A read error is the likely source, as a far larger clone sits one nucleotide away. This chain links TRBV6-6 with TRBJ1-1; 7 bases match TRBD1. Germline V CDR1 and CDR2: MNHNY, SVGAGI (reference sequence). The CDR3 sequence is 13 residues long. The CDR3 loop reads CASSSQGRTVAFF. CDR3 DNA sequence: TGTGCCAGCAGTTCACAGGGGCGGACTGTAGCTTTCTTT.

This clonotype was seen ten or more times. The CDR3 loop reads CSVLQGWGNYGYTF. The CDR3 nucleotides are TGCAGCGTGCTACAGGGTTGGGGCAACTATGGCTACACCTTC. The genes are TRBV29-1 and TRBJ1-2; weak D call: TRBD1 (6 bases). The germline V and J ends were trimmed by 6 bases and 2 bases, with 16 bases remaining between them. This CDR3 has 14 residues. The V gene's germline CDR1 is SQVTM and CDR2 ANQGSEA.

This clonotype was recorded at least ten times. The J gene is TRBJ2-7, the V gene TRBV18; a weak D match, TRBD1 (5 bases). V was trimmed by 1 base and J by 7 bases, leaving 8 bases between them. There are 12 residues in the CDR3. Germline CDR1 is KGHSH and CDR2 is LQKENI. CDR3 sequence reads: CASSPQAGEQYF. The CDR3 bases are TGTGCCAGCTCACCACAGGCAGGGGAGCAGTACTTC.

This clonotype is medium-sized within its sample. This chain uses TRBV6-5 with TRBJ1-4; no definite D call. Trimming left V 5 bases short and J 14 bases short, with 24 bases between. The CDR3 runs 15 residues. Germline-derived CDR1 and CDR2 are MNHEY and SVGAGI. The CDR3 region is CASSPDQQPDRRLFF. As DNA, the CDR3 is TGTGCCAGCAGTCCGGACCAGCAGCCGGACCGGAGGCTGTTTTTT.

This clonotype is medium-sized (0.01 to 0.1%) by share. The rearrangement uses TRBV5-4 and TRBJ2-1, with D tentatively TRBD2 (6 bases). This CDR3 comprises 14 residues. Per germline, CDR1 SGHNT and CDR2 YYREEE (reference sequence). Trimming stripped 4 bases from V and 4 bases from J, with 12 bases between. For the CDR3, the DNA is TGTGCCAGCAGCGCGACTAGTGGATACAATGAGCAGTTCTTC. Translating gives CASSATSGYNEQFF.

This clonotype was recorded at least ten times. The V gene is TRBV9, the J gene TRBJ2-3, with TRBD2 identical over 9 bases. Trimming took 1 base from V and 5 from J; bases not matched to a gene: 14. This CDR3 spans 18 amino acids. Germline V CDR1 and CDR2: SGDLS, YYNGEE. CDR3 sequence (DNA): TGTGCCAGCAGCGTACGGAGCGGGGGGCAACGTATCGTAGATACGCAGTATTTT. It codes for CASSVRSGGQRIVDTQYF.

As regards this clonotype: A far bigger clonotype differs at one base, so this is likely a read error. This chain links TRBV12-3 or TRBV12-4 with TRBJ2-2, with 7 bases matching TRBD1. The CDR3 length is 14 residues. The junction had 5 bases not matched to a gene; V was cut back by 7 bases and J by 3 bases. CDR3 loop: CASKKGGDTGELFF. The CDR3 coding sequence is TGTGCCAGCAAGAAAGGGGGCGACACCGGGGAGCTGTTTTTT.

This clonotype is medium-sized by share. J is TRBJ2-1 and V is TRBV7-2, with TRBD2 matching 12 bases. The V and J ends lost 5 bases and 7 bases, in that order; junction bases with no gene match: 6. CDR3 length: 15 residues. Per germline, CDR1 SGHTA and CDR2 FQGNSA. CDR3 in DNA: TGTGCCAGCAGCCTAACTAGCGGGGGGTGGAATGAGCAGTTCTTC. This translates into CASSLTSGGWNEQFF.

This clonotype is medium-sized by share. This chain uses TRBV29-1 with TRBJ2-1; 7 bases line up with TRBD1. The CDR3 contains 14 residues. The V and J ends lost 7 bases and 0 bases, in that order; junction bases with no gene match: 6. Germline V gene lookup returns CDR1 SQVTM and CDR2 ANQGSEA. CDR3 loop: CSALTGSSYNEQFF. For the CDR3, the DNA is TGCAGCGCGCTGACAGGGAGCTCCTACAATGAGCAGTTCTTC.